A single T cell receptor beta chain is shown here with its context. No antigen is known for it. Data came from immunoSEQ multiplex PCR; TCRdb stores just in-frame clones and leaves some out. Of about 480,000 clones in the sample, roughly 85% were seen once. Treatment defined: roughly 19 received Ad26.COV2.S at low or high dose, single or two shots; a few received placebo; per-sample allocation not given. Sample collection was performed on day 63 after the first vaccine or placebo injection. Aged 18-55 years, donor was enrolled in Boston in 2020. The data were taken from a study of Ad26.COV2.S vaccination and SARS-CoV-2 variants. General study points: Substantial breadth was reportedly displayed by spike-specific CD8+ and CD4+ T cell responses after vaccination. Non-spike TCR breadth did not differ much between vaccine and placebo recipients.

The germline CDR1 and CDR2 sequences are MNHEY and SVGEGT. Trimming left V 1 base short and J 2 bases short, with 11 bases between. This CDR3 spans 15 amino acids. The source material was peripheral blood, sampled in a trial of Ad26.COV2.S vaccine versus placebo. V and J are TRBV6-2 or TRBV6-3 and TRBJ2-5; D unresolved. This TCR derives from a person aged 18 to 59 who received the Ad26.COV2.S COVID-19 vaccine or a placebo. The CDR3 reads CASSYFRTLQETQYF. The CDR3 nucleotides are TGTGCCAGCAGTTACTTTAGGACGCTACAAGAGACCCAGTACTTC.